This TCR beta chain was sequenced for a study of T cell repertoires in ileal Crohn's disease. Findings of the study overall: Postoperative endoscopy occurred within one year, median approximately 6.8 months. Clonality above 26.8% at surgery always came with endoscopic recurrence.

Note on this clone: The antigen is undetermined.

Time point denoted: neoterminal ileum biopsy at postoperative endoscopy, about 6 months after surgery. Included were adult ileal or ileocolonic Crohn's patients indicated for ileocolonic resection. Generated by immunoSEQ multiplex PCR, the TCRdb table keeps only in-frame clones and is missing some. The sample has some 11,000 clones; about two thirds are singletons. The sequence derives from an adult with Crohn's disease. Input material: ileal tissue.

CDR3 nucleotide sequence: TGTGCCAGCAGTCCTAGGACAGGGGAAAACACTGAAGCTTTCTTT. This sequence encodes CASSPRTGENTEAFF. The rearrangement joins TRBV5-8 to TRBJ1-1, with 9 positions matching TRBD1. Germline V gene data show CDR1 as SGHTS and CDR2 as YDEGEE. CDR3 length: 15 residues. The J segment lost 2 bases and the V segment lost 5 bases, leaving 7 bases of the junction unmatched.